The text below deals with one T cell receptor beta chain. This receptor's antigen is unknown. Base qualities are missing; no much larger clone stands one base away. Starting from about 500 ng total RNA, TCRbeta-specific cDNA was produced by reverse transcription with a constant-region primer and ProtoScript II reverse transcriptase. TCRbeta libraries were built with three nested multiplex PCR rounds, a slightly modified ARM-PCR procedure. Sample barcodes and Illumina adapters were added in a final 25-cycle PCR using Deep VentR polymerase. Before sequencing, amplicons of 200-500 bp were purified from gel using a QIAquick gel extraction kit. An Illumina HiSeq 2500 was used to sequence the TCRbeta amplicons, generating 250-bp paired-end reads. In the paper's pipeline: Trimmomatic v0.33 was used to quality-trim the reads, and FLASH v1.2.11 was used to merge paired reads so that full CDR3 sequences could be recovered. MiGEC v1.2.1b assigned V, D and J germline segments to the rearranged TCRbeta sequences. Clonotype statistics, along with Shannon-Wiener diversity indices, were calculated using VDJtools v1.0.0. Except for diversity analysis, only each sample's 250 most abundant clonotypes were used in subsequent analyses to reduce sampling bias. TCRdb trimmed public reads at Q25 via fastp, called clones via MiXCR and kept in-frame beta chains. All rows with the same CDR3 protein become a single entry with the most common DNA and genes. For this entry, the V and J calls and clone size follow TCRdb and not the study's own pipeline. This sample is represented by about 330,000 distinct CDR3 sequences; roughly 61% of them were singletons. Under 8.5% of the sample is taken by the ten largest.

This entry comes from a study of tumor-infiltrating lymphocytes in primary liver carcinoma (dated by TCRdb to between 2016 and 2019). Background on the whole study: A few patients with histopathologically diagnosed primary liver carcinoma underwent surgical resection in China between late 2015 and March 2016. Hepatocellular carcinoma (four) or combined HCC and intrahepatic cholangiocarcinoma (one) was present in the five patients, who were three men and two women aged 30 to 69 years. Tumors of the five patients were stage T1-T3 N0M0 with maximum diameters of 4.2 to 10 cm. A total of approximately 35 specimens from 5 patients, comprising 25 or so tumor regions, 5 adjacent noncancerous liver tissues and 5 peripheral blood samples, were covered by TCRbeta repertoire sequencing. Technical replicate repertoires showed high reproducibility, with mean shared-clone rates about 0.88 and correlation coefficients above 0.95. Roughly 3.65 to 8 million productive TCRbeta reads were obtained per sample, and no significant difference in read depth was found between tissue types. Across five regions of each liver tumor, along with adjacent normal tissue and blood, the study brought together TCRbeta repertoire sequencing, expression microarrays and whole-exome sequencing. The paper as a whole reports these results and caveats: Only four or five patients were included in the study, and the authors note that the findings should be validated in a larger study. Comparison of CD4+ and CD8+ T cell repertoires was precluded by the use of bulk unsorted samples. Compared with blood, tumors had a significantly larger share of the repertoire taken up by the top 250 clones (p = 0.039). Repertoire overlap was found to be higher between tumor regions (mean about 35%) than between tumor-adjacent (around 17%) or tumor-blood (about 14%) pairs, consistent with antigen-driven expansion. Because sequencing covered only the TCR beta chain and unpaired alpha chains were not captured, true repertoire diversity is likely underestimated.

Blood RNA was extracted from unsorted whole blood with TRIzol reagent; germline DNA came from the DNeasy Blood & Tissue kit. At the time of sampling, the patients had chronic HBV infection and had not received any treatment. About 3.6 milliliters of peripheral blood were collected into K2EDTA tubes before surgery. Sequenced sample: peripheral blood. The receptor was derived from a middle-aged man with primary liver carcinoma and hepatitis B virus infection.

The CDR3 corresponds to CASSSYLGTSGRKSYNEQFF. The nucleotides read TGTGCCAGCAGCTCCTACCTAGGGACTAGCGGGAGGAAGAGTTACAATGAGCAGTTCTTC. The chain is assembled from TRBV28 and TRBJ2-1, with TRBD2 matching 15 junction bases. Via the germline V gene, CDR1 is MDHEN and CDR2 SYDVKM. Measured from the cysteine to the phenylalanine, the CDR3 is 20 residues long. Solely the CDR3 DNA is kept, with 60 bases framed from the first base. Trimming leaves V shorter by 6 bases and J shorter by 4 bases, with the junction holding 16 bases beyond the gene matches.